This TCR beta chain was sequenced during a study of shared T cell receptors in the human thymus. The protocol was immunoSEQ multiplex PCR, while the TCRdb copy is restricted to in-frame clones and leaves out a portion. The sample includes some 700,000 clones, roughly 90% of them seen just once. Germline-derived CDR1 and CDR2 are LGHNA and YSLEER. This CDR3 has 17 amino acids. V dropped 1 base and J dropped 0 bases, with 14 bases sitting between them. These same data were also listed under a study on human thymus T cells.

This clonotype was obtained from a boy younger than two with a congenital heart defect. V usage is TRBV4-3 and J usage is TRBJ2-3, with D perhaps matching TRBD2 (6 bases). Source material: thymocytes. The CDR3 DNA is TGCGCCAGCAGCCAAGCCCCGGGGCGGGAAAGCACAGATACGCAGTATTTT. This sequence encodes CASSQAPGRESTDTQYF.